This TCR beta chain is drawn from a study of shared clonotypes between healthy human individuals. General study results and limits: Rarefaction indicated that sorted-subset sequencing remained incomplete although depth was large.

TCRdb's table, derived via immunoSEQ multiplex PCR, lists solely in-frame clones and lacks some. The sample contains more than 1 million clones, 75% to 80% of which appear only once. The CDR3 contains 13 residues. The germline gives CDR1 SGHRS, CDR2 YFSETQ. V was shortened by 0 bases and J by 6 bases, with 7 bases between the two germline ends. This clone was observed a handful of times. Its antigen is not identified. This same CDR3 is encoded by further DNA sequences in the sample. This rearrangement joins TRBV5-1 to TRBJ1-5, with D possibly TRBD1 on 5 matching bases. The TCR originated in a man in his late teens or twenties in good health. Some clones in this sample may be carry-over from other donors' samples. Sequences were obtained from memory CD4+ T cells from PBMCs. The subset here: CD45RA-negative fraction. CDR3 in amino acids: CASSLGTGQPQHF. The CDR3 DNA reads TGCGCCAGCAGCTTGGGAACAGGTCAGCCCCAGCATTTT.